The present entry profiles one T cell receptor beta chain with its context. What it recognizes is unknown. Per the germline V gene, CDR1 is MNHNS and CDR2 is SASEGT. This CDR3 has 12 amino acids. Trimming pared 6 bases from V and 0 bases from J, leaving 5 bases between. Authors' data handling: Quality scores were absent from the junction-only immunoSEQ sequences, so filtering differed. This table comes from immunoSEQ multiplex PCR, and its TCRdb copy is limited to in-frame clones, with some not included. V and J calls and clone size are given by that table; D and trimming were obtained from the DNA. The repertoire has 640,000 or so clones, less than 80% of them found once; the top ten carry 1.8%. This specimen belongs to a study of shared clonotypes between healthy human individuals. Study overall: Each donor's CD4 naive and CD4 memory cells filled three plates apiece, CD8 naive two, and CD8 memory one. General observations from the study: Only blood underwent sampling, and tissue repertoires likely differ.

Sequencing used memory CD4+ T cells sorted from blood. As to subset: CD45RA-negative fraction. The chain has TRBV6-1 and TRBJ2-5; no clear D. The TCR comes from a woman in her 30s in good health. In DNA, the CDR3 is TGTGCCAGCAGGAGGTACCAAGAGACCCAGTACTTC. It translates to CASRRYQETQYF.